A selection of T cell receptor beta chains follows, all from one sample in a study of Ad26.COV2.S vaccination and SARS-CoV-2 variants. Sequenced by immunoSEQ multiplex PCR; TCRdb stores in-frame clones only, minus some. The sample yields about 280,000 clones, roughly 86% seen once. The sample here was peripheral blood, taken in a trial of Ad26.COV2.S vaccine versus placebo. Receptors originate from a person aged 18 to 65 who received the Ad26.COV2.S COVID-19 vaccine or a placebo. Both conserved end residues are part of each CDR3. The D gene is left open where the match is weak. For some rows the clone size is stated as once, few or many, or as a class when expanded; others skip it.

j_gene,d_gene,v_gene,abundance,len,CDR3aa,CDR3nt
TRBJ1-6,TRBD1,TRBV7-2,NA,15,CASSPRTGYNSPLHF,TGTGCCAGCAGCCCGAGGACAGGCTATAATTCACCCCTCCACTTT
TRBJ2-1,TRBD2,TRBV11-2,NA,18,CASSLPGTSGSSYNEQFF,TGTGCCAGCAGCTTACCCGGGACTAGCGGTTCCTCCTACAATGAGCAGTTCTTC
TRBJ2-3,NA,TRBV3-1/TRBV3-2,NA,15,CASSQDGTPGNTQYF,TGTGCCAGCAGCCAAGACGGGACGCCGGGGAATACGCAGTATTTT
TRBJ1-1,NA,TRBV6-2/TRBV6-3,NA,13,CASSYGTSTEAFF,TGTGCCAGCAGTTACGGGACAAGCACTGAAGCTTTCTTT
TRBJ2-3,TRBD2,TRBV19,NA,15,CASSKGGGAVDTQYF,TGTGCCAGTAGTAAAGGCGGGGGGGCCGTTGATACGCAGTATTTT
TRBJ2-1,NA,TRBV5-1,few,16,CASSSYGEGGADEQFF,TGCGCCAGCAGCTCATACGGGGAGGGGGGTGCCGATGAGCAGTTCTTC
TRBJ2-2,NA,TRBV11-1,once,14,CASSLASRTGELFF,TGTGCCAGCAGCTTAGCCTCGAGGACCGGGGAGCTGTTTTTT
TRBJ1-4,NA,TRBV19,NA,16,CASSMRPSGPNEKLFF,TGTGCCAGTAGTATGAGGCCTTCGGGGCCTAATGAAAAACTGTTTTTT
TRBJ2-5,TRBD2,TRBV18,NA,17,CASSPLALSGSVETQYF,TGTGCCAGCTCACCACTTGCTCTTAGCGGGAGCGTTGAGACCCAGTACTTC
TRBJ2-3,TRBD2,TRBV7-8,NA,15,CASSSVGLAGRTQYF,TGTGCCAGCAGCTCCGTGGGACTAGCGGGAAGAACGCAGTATTTT
TRBJ2-5,NA,TRBV30,NA,15,CAWSVSGLIQETQYF,TGTGCCTGGAGTGTATCGGGACTGATCCAAGAGACCCAGTACTTC
TRBJ1-1,NA,TRBV4-3,NA,15,CASSQLMGGEAEAFF,TGCGCCAGCAGCCAATTAATGGGCGGAGAGGCAGAAGCTTTCTTT
TRBJ1-1,NA,TRBV19,few,18,CASTLGGQGSIRNTEAFF,TGTGCCAGTACCCTGGGGGGTCAGGGGTCCATAAGGAACACTGAAGCTTTCTTT
TRBJ2-1,NA,TRBV28,NA,14,CASTFRHSGAEQFF,TGTGCCAGCACGTTTAGACACTCAGGAGCTGAGCAGTTCTTC
TRBJ2-5,TRBD2,TRBV5-1,NA,16,CASSPGLAGVWETQYF,TGCGCCAGCAGCCCCGGACTAGCGGGAGTTTGGGAGACCCAGTACTTC
TRBJ2-1,TRBD1,TRBV19,NA,14,CASSRDRAINEQFF,TGTGCCAGTAGTAGGGACAGGGCGATCAATGAGCAGTTCTTC
TRBJ1-6,NA,TRBV6-5,NA,14,CASSTGTTGSPLHF,TGTGCCAGCAGCACTGGGACAACGGGCTCACCCCTCCACTTT